A selection of T cell receptor beta chains follows, all from one sample in a study of T cell responses to AZD1222 COVID-19 vaccine. Clones were read by immunoSEQ multiplex PCR, and TCRdb kept only the in-frame ones, dropping some. The sample includes 110,000 to 150,000 clones, about 93% seen only once; the top ten take over 7.5%. This specimen was peripheral blood, taken on day 0 of AZD1222 vaccination. These TCRs come from an adult in good health. Each CDR3 is given with its conserved first and last residue. Each record gives: D gene, CDR3 length, J gene, V gene, CDR3 DNA, CDR3 protein. The D gene is left open where the match is weak.

d_call: NA; cdr3_length: 12; j_call: TRBJ1-2; v_call: TRBV28; cdr3_nt: TGTGCCAGCAGTTTACGGCAGTATGGCTACACCTTC; cdr3_aa: CASSLRQYGYTF
d_call: NA; cdr3_length: 14; j_call: TRBJ1-1; v_call: TRBV5-1; cdr3_nt: TGCGCCAGCAGCTCCTACTCAAGACAGGTGGGGGCTTTCTTT; cdr3_aa: CASSSYSRQVGAFF
d_call: NA; cdr3_length: 13; j_call: TRBJ1-2; v_call: TRBV28; cdr3_nt: TGTGCCGCTATCTCGAGAGGCCCATATGGCTACACCTTC; cdr3_aa: CAAISRGPYGYTF
d_call: NA; cdr3_length: 14; j_call: TRBJ1-4; v_call: TRBV7-8; cdr3_nt: TGTGCCAGCAGCCGACACCCTACAGGGATGAAACTGTTTTTT; cdr3_aa: CASSRHPTGMKLFF
d_call: NA; cdr3_length: 15; j_call: TRBJ1-1; v_call: TRBV20-1; cdr3_nt: TGCAGTGCTAGTATGTTAGCATCGGGTAACACTGAAGCTTTCTTT; cdr3_aa: CSASMLASGNTEAFF
d_call: TRBD2; cdr3_length: 15; j_call: TRBJ2-7; v_call: TRBV4-1; cdr3_nt: TGCGCCAGCAGCCAACTCCCGGGACTAGGGAACGAGCAGTACTTC; cdr3_aa: CASSQLPGLGNEQYF
d_call: TRBD2; cdr3_length: 14; j_call: TRBJ2-7; v_call: TRBV6-2/TRBV6-3; cdr3_nt: TGTGCCAGCAGTTACCCGGGGGGGAGTTTCGAGCAGTACTTC; cdr3_aa: CASSYPGGSFEQYF
d_call: NA; cdr3_length: 14; j_call: TRBJ2-7; v_call: TRBV11-3; cdr3_nt: TGTGCCAGCAGCCCGAGGGTCGGGCCTCGGGAGCAGTACTTC; cdr3_aa: CASSPRVGPREQYF
d_call: NA; cdr3_length: 15; j_call: TRBJ1-1; v_call: TRBV19; cdr3_nt: TGTGCCGTATCTCCCCCGGACGGCCTGAACACTGAAGCTTTCTTT; cdr3_aa: CAVSPPDGLNTEAFF
d_call: TRBD1; cdr3_length: 14; j_call: TRBJ2-7; v_call: TRBV19; cdr3_nt: TGTGCCAGTAGTATTCGGGGACAGACCTACGAGCAGTACTTC; cdr3_aa: CASSIRGQTYEQYF
d_call: NA; cdr3_length: 12; j_call: TRBJ2-5; v_call: TRBV28; cdr3_nt: TGTGCCAGCAGTTTCTCAGTCGGGACCCAGTACTTC; cdr3_aa: CASSFSVGTQYF
d_call: TRBD1; cdr3_length: 12; j_call: TRBJ1-2; v_call: TRBV30; cdr3_nt: TGTGCCTGGACAAAGGGGGCAAGAGGCTACACCTTC; cdr3_aa: CAWTKGARGYTF
d_call: TRBD1; cdr3_length: 13; j_call: TRBJ1-2; v_call: TRBV7-9; cdr3_nt: TGTGCCAGCAGCTTTCTCGACAGGGATGGCTACACCTTC; cdr3_aa: CASSFLDRDGYTF
d_call: NA; cdr3_length: 10; j_call: TRBJ1-1; v_call: TRBV29-1; cdr3_nt: TGCAGCGTTGTTGGGGCTGAAGCTTTCTTT; cdr3_aa: CSVVGAEAFF
d_call: NA; cdr3_length: 13; j_call: TRBJ1-2; v_call: TRBV2; cdr3_nt: TGTGCCAGCAGTGTCGAGGACTACTATGGCTACACCTTC; cdr3_aa: CASSVEDYYGYTF